One sample yielded the 5 T cell receptor beta chains listed below, sequenced in a study of blood T cell repertoires in COVID-19. Data came from immunoSEQ multiplex PCR; TCRdb stores just in-frame clones and leaves some out. The sample yields 75,000 to 95,000 clones, 85% seen once. Sequencing used peripheral blood. The origin of the receptors is a man of 80 years or more with active or convalescent COVID-19.

As DNA, the CDR3 is TGCGCCAGCAGTGTTTCAGGGGTGTATGGCTACACCTTC. This gives the protein CASSVSGVYGYTF. The chain uses TRBV10-2 and TRBJ1-2; a weak D match, TRBD1 (6 bases). Trimming cost V 4 bases and J 5 bases, with 11 bases left between them. The CDR3 runs 13 residues. Germline V gene lookup returns CDR1 WSHSY and CDR2 SAAADI.

The V gene is TRBV7-8, the J gene TRBJ1-5; D may be TRBD1 (6 bases). The germline V and J ends were trimmed by 3 bases and 1 base, with 10 bases remaining between them. The CDR3 has 15 amino acids. The germline gives CDR1 SGHVS, CDR2 FQNEAQ. The DNA of the CDR3 is TGTGCCAGCAGCTTTGCGGGGGGCAGCAATCAGCCCCAGCATTTT. It codes for CASSFAGGSNQPQHF.

The chain recombines TRBV11-2 with TRBJ2-3; TRBD2 matches 7 bases. The V gene end was trimmed by 0 bases and the J gene end by 3 bases; junction bases not matched to a gene: 6. Germline V gene lookup returns CDR1 SGHAT and CDR2 FQNNGV. The CDR3 runs 16 residues. Written as DNA, the CDR3 is TGTGCCAGCAGCTTAGATCCTCGGGGGGTGACAGATACGCAGTATTTT. It is translated as CASSLDPRGVTDTQYF.

The chain links TRBV11-3 to TRBJ1-1; 8 bases fit TRBD1. From germline, CDR1 is SGHNT and CDR2 YENEEA. This CDR3 has 16 residues. Losses at the gene ends were 5 bases for V and 1 base for J; bases not matched to a gene: 9. CDR3 nucleotides: TGTGCCAGCAGCCGGACAGACAGGGGATCGAACACTGAAGCTTTCTTT. Amino acids: CASSRTDRGSNTEAFF.

The chain uses TRBV6-5 and TRBJ1-5, with TRBD1 matching over 8 bases. The V and J ends lost 6 bases and 5 bases, in that order; junction bases with no gene match: 6. CDR3 length: 14 amino acids. CDR1 is MNHEY, CDR2 SVGAGI, per germline. CDR3 DNA: TGTGCCAGCAGCTGGACAGGGAAGGATCAGCCCCAGCATTTT. It codes for CASSWTGKDQPQHF.